This T cell receptor (beta chain) emerged from a study of blood T cell dynamics during melanoma immunotherapy. Background on the study: First-line therapy was either pembrolizumab or nivolumab with ipilimumab for metastatic melanoma.

Time point here: pre-treatment baseline. Disease control meant complete response, partial response or stable disease at 12 weeks. Prior systemic cancer therapy, immunosuppressant use and other active malignancies excluded patients. From germline, CDR1 is SGHRS and CDR2 YFSETQ. Trimming shortened V by 4 bases and J by 9 bases, and 23 bases separated the two germline ends. This CDR3 is 16 amino acids long. Sequencing was performed with immunoSEQ multiplex PCR; in TCRdb, only in-frame clones are kept and a portion is missing. The data contain 10,000 or so clones, about 90% of them seen just once; the ten biggest clones take up roughly a third.

This chain links TRBV5-1 with TRBJ2-1; D perhaps matches TRBD2 (5 bases). This sample comprised blood, obtained from a patient treated with checkpoint blockade. The clonotype comes from a human donor with melanoma. This CDR3 reads CASSGQGLPLSGEQFF. In DNA form, the CDR3 reads TGCGCCAGCAGCGGCCAAGGACTCCCCTTGAGTGGTGAGCAGTTCTTC.